This T cell receptor beta chain was sequenced for a study of CD8+ T cells in alopecia areata. Study at large: Treated patients were given oral tofacitinib, which was dosed at 5 to 10 mg twice daily.

The sample holds a few counts of this clone. Other nucleotide sequences in the sample specify the same CDR3. TCR sequencing used cDNA made by reverse transcription of extracted RNA. TCRdb's copy holds only in-frame clones and misses some; the assay was immunoSEQ multiplex PCR. The repertoire holds about 180,000 clones, with approximately 53% as singletons. This CDR3 region has 10 residues. Germline CDR1 is SQVTM and CDR2 is ANQGSEA. V was clipped by 4 bases and J by 7 bases, with 5 bases between them. Noted treatment: oral pan-JAK inhibitor, 5-10 mg twice daily. PBMCs, the starting material, were the source of sorted CD4+ and CD8+ T cells.

The specimen was CD8+ T cells sorted from blood, collected at week 24, from a patient treated with tofacitinib. V is TRBV29-1 and J is TRBJ2-1; the D is unclear. The source is a human donor with alopecia areata. This chain's CDR3 is CSVVLNEQFF. CDR3 sequence (DNA): TGCAGCGTTGTATTAAATGAGCAGTTCTTC.